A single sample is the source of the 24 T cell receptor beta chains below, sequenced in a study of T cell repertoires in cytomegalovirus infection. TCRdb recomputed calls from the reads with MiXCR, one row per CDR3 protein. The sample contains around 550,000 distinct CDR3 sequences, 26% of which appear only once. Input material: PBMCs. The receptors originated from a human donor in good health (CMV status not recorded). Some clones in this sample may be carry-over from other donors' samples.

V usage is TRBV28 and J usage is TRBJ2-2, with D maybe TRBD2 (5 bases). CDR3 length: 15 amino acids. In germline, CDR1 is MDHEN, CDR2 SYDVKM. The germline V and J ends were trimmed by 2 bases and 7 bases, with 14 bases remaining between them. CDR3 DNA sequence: TGTGCCAGCAGTTTAGGTGGGAGTAATATCGGGGAGCTGTTTTTT. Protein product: CASSLGGSNIGELFF.

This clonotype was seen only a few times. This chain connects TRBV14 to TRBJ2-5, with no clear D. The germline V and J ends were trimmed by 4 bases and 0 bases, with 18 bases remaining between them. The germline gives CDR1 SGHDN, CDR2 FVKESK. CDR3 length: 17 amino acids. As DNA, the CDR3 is TGTGCCAGCAGCCCTTCTACCGATATTAACTACCAAGAGACCCAGTACTTC. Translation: CASSPSTDINYQETQYF.

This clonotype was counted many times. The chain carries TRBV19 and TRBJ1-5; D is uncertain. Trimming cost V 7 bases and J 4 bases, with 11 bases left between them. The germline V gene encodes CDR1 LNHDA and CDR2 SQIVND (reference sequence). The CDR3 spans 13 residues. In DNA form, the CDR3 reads TGTGCCAGTACCCCTCGATGGAATCAGCCCCAGCATTTT. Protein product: CASTPRWNQPQHF.

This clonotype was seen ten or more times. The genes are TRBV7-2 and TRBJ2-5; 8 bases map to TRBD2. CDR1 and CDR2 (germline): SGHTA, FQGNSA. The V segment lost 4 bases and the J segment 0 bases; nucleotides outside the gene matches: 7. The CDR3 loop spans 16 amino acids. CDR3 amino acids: CASSSRGGGYQETQYF. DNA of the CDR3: TGTGCCAGCAGCTCCCGGGGCGGGGGGTACCAAGAGACCCAGTACTTC.

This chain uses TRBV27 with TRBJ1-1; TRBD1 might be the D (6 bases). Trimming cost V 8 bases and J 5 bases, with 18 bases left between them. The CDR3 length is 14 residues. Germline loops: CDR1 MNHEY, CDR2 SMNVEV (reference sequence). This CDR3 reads CASYDRTAGTEAFF. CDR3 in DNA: TGTGCCAGCTACGATCGGACAGCGGGAACTGAAGCTTTCTTT.

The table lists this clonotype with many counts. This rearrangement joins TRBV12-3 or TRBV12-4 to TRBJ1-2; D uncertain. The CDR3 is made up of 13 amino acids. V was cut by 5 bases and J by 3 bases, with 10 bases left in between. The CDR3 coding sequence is TGTGCCAGCAGTGCCCTCACCTACTATGGCTACACCTTC. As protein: CASSALTYYGYTF.

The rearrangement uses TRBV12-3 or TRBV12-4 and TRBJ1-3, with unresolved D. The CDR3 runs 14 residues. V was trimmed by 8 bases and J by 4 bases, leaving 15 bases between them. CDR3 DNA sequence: TGTGCCAGCGTTTTTTGGTCGCGCGGAAACACCATATATTTT. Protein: CASVFWSRGNTIYF.

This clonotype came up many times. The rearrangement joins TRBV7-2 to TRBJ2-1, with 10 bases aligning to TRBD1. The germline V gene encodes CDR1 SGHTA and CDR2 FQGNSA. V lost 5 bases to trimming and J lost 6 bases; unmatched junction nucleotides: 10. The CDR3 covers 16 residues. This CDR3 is CASSPWTGGRGNEQFF. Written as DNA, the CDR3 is TGTGCCAGCAGCCCGTGGACAGGGGGAAGAGGCAATGAGCAGTTCTTC.

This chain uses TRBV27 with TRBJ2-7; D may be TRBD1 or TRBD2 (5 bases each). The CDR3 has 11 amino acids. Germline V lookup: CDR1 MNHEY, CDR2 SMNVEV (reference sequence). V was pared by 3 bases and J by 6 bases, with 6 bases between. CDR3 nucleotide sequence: TGTGCCAGCAGTTTCGGGACCGAGCAGTACTTC. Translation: CASSFGTEQYF.

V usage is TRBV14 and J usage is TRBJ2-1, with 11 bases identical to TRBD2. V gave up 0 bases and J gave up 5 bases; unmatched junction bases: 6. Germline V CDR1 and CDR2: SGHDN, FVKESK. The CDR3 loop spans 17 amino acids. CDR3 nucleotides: TGTGCCAGCAGCCAAGAGTTGGGACTAGCGGCAGACAATGAGCAGTTCTTC. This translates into CASSQELGLAADNEQFF.

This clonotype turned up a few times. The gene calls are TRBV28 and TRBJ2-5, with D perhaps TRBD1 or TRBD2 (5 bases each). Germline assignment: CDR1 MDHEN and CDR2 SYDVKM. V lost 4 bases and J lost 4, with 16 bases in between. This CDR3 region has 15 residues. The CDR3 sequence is CASSSPGPPRETQYF. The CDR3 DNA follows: TGTGCCAGCAGTTCTCCGGGACCCCCTCGAGAGACCCAGTACTTC.

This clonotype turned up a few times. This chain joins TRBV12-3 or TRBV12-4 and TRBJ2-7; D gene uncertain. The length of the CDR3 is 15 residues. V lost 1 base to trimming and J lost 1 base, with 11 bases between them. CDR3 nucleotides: TGTGCCAGCAGTTTAGGGACCCCCGGGTCCTACGAGCAGTACGTC. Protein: CASSLGTPGSYEQYV.

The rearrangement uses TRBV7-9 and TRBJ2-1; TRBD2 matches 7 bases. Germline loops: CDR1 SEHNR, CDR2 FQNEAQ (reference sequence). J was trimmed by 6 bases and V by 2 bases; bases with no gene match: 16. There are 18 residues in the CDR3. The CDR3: CASSLPRFEGGPGNEQFF. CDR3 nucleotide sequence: TGTGCCAGCAGCTTACCCCGTTTTGAGGGAGGGCCGGGCAATGAGCAGTTCTTC.

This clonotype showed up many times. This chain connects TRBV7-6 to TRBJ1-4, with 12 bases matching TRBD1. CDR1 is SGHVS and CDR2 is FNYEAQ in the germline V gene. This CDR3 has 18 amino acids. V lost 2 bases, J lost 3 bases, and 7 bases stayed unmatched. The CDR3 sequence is CASSLTGGQGAANEKLFF. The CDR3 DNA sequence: TGTGCCAGCAGCTTAACAGGGGGACAGGGGGCAGCTAATGAAAAACTGTTTTTT.

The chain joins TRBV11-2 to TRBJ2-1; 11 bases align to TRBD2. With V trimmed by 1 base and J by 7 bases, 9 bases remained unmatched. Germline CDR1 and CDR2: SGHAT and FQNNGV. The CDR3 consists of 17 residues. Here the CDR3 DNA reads TGTGCCAGCAGCTTAGTGTTAGCGGGAGGGCCGGGAAATGAGCAGTTCTTC. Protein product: CASSLVLAGGPGNEQFF. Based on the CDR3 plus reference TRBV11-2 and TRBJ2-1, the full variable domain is EAGVAQSPRYKIIEKRQSVAFWCNPISGHATLYWYQQILGQGPKLLIQFQNNGVVDDSQLPKDRFSAERLKGVDSTLKIQPAKLEDSAVYLCASSLVLAGGPGNEQFFGPGTRLTVL.

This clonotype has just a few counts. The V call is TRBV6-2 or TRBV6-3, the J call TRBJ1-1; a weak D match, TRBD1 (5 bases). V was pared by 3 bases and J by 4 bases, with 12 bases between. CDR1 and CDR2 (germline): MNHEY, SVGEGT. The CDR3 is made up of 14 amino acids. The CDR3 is CASSYGATGTEAFF. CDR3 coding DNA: TGTGCCAGCAGTTATGGGGCTACGGGCACTGAAGCTTTCTTT.

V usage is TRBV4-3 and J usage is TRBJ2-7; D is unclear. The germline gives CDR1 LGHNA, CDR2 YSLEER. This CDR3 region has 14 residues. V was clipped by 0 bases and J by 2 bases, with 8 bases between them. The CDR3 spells CASSQDLGTYEQYF. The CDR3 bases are TGCGCCAGCAGCCAAGATCTCGGTACCTACGAGCAGTACTTC.

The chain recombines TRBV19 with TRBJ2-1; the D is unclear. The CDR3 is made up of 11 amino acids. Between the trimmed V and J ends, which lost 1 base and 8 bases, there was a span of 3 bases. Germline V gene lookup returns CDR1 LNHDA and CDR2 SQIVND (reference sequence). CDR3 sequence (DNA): TGTGCCAGTAGTATAGCTCATGAGCAGTTCTTC. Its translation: CASSIAHEQFF.

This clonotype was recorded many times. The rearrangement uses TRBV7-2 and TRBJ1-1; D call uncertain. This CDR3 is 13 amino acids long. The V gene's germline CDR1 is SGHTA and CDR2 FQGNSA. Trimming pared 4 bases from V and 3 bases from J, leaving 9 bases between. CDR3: CASSSQWDTEAFF. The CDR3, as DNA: TGTGCCAGCAGCTCTCAGTGGGACACTGAAGCTTTCTTT. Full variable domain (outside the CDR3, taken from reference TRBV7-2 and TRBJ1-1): GAGVSQSPSNKVTEKGKDVELRCDPISGHTALYWYRQSLGQGLEFLIYFQGNSAPDKSGLPSDRFSAERTGGSVSTLTIQRTQQEDSAVYLCASSSQWDTEAFFGQGTRLTVV.

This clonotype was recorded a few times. The CDR3 bases are TGTGCCAGCAGTTTAACCAAAGATACGCAGTATTTT. It yields the protein CASSLTKDTQYF. The chain employs TRBV28 and TRBJ2-3; D is unclear. The V gene's germline CDR1 is MDHEN and CDR2 SYDVKM. V lost 2 bases and J 5 bases, leaving 5 bases between the germline ends. The CDR3 is 12 residues long.

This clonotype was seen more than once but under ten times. CDR3 coding DNA: TGTGCCAGCCTATTCCGAGGGGGCAGGGAATTCGGAGGCAATCAGCCCCAGCATTTT. Amino acid sequence: CASLFRGGREFGGNQPQHF. This rearrangement joins TRBV28 to TRBJ1-5, with 7 bases that match TRBD1. In germline, CDR1 is MDHEN, CDR2 SYDVKM. The V and J ends lost 8 bases and 2 bases, in that order; junction bases with no gene match: 21. CDR3 length: 19 amino acids.

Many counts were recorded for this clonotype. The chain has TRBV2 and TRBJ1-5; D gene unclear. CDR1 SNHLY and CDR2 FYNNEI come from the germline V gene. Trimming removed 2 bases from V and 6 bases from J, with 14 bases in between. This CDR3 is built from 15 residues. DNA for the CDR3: TGTGCCAGCAGTGAAATGCGTCGGGGTGGTCAGCCCCAGCATTTT. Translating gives CASSEMRRGGQPQHF.

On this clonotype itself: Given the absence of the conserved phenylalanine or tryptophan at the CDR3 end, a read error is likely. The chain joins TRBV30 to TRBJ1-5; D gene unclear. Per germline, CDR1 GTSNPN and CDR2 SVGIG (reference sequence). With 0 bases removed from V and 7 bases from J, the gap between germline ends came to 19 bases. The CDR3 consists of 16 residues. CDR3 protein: CAWSVPGSRLGQPQHL. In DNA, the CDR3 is TGTGCCTGGAGTGTACCCGGTAGCCGCCTCGGACAGCCCCAGCATTTG.

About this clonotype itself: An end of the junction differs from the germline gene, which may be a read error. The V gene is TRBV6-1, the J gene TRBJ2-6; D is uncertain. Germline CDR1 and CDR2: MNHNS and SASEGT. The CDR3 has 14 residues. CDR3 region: CALVPPSGANVLTF. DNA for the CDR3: TGCGCATTGGTTCCTCCCTCTGGGGCCAACGTCCTGACTTTC.